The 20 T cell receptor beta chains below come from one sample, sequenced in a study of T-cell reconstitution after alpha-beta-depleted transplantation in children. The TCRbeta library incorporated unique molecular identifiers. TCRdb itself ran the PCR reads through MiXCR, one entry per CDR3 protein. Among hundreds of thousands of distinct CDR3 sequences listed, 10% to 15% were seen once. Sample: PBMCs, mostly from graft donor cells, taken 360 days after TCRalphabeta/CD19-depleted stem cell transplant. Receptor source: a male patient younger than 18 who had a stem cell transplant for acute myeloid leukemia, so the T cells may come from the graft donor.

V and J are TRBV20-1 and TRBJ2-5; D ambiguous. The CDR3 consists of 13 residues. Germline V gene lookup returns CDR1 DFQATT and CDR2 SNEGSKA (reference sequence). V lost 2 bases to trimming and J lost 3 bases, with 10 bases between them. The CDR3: CSARSGRKETQYF. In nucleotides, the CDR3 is TGCAGTGCTAGATCTGGTCGGAAAGAGACCCAGTACTTC.

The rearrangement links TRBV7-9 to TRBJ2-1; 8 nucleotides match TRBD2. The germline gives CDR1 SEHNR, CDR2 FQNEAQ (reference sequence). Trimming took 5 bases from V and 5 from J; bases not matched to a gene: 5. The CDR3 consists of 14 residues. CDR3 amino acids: CASSPSGPNNEQFF. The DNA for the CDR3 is TGTGCCAGCAGCCCTAGCGGGCCTAACAATGAGCAGTTCTTC.

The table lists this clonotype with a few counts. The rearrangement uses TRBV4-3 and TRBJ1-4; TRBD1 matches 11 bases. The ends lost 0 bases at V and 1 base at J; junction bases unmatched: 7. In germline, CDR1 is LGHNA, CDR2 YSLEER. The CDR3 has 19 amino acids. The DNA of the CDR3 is TGCGCCAGCAGCCAAGATTTAGGACAGGGGGCGATAACTAATGAAAAACTGTTTTTT. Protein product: CASSQDLGQGAITNEKLFF.

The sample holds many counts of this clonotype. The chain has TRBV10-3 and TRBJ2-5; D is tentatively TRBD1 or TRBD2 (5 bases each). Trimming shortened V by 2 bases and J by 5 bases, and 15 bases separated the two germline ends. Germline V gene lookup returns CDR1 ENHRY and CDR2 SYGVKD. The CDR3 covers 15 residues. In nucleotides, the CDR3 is TGTGCCATCAGTGAGCCCGGGACGACGGAGGAGACCCAGTACTTC. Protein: CAISEPGTTEETQYF.

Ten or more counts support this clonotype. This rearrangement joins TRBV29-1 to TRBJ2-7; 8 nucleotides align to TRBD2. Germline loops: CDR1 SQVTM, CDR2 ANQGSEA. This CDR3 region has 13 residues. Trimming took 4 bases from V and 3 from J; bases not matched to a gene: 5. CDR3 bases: TGCAGCGTTGGGGGACTAGGGAGCTACGAGCAGTACTTC. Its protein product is CSVGGLGSYEQYF.

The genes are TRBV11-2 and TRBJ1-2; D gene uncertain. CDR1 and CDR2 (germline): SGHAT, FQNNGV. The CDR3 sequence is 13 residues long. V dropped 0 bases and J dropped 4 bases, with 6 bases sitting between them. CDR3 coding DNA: TGTGCCAGCAGCTTAGATCGTTTCTATGGCTACACCTTC. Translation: CASSLDRFYGYTF. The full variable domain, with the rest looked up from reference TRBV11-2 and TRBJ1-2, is EAGVAQSPRYKIIEKRQSVAFWCNPISGHATLYWYQQILGQGPKLLIQFQNNGVVDDSQLPKDRFSAERLKGVDSTLKIQPAKLEDSAVYLCASSLDRFYGYTFGSGTRLTVV.

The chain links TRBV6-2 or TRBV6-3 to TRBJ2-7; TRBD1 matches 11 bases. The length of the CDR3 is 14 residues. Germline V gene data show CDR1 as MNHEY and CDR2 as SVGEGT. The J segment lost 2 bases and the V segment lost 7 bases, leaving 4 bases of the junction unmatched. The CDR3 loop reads CASTRTGGPYEQYF. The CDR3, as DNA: TGTGCCAGCACCAGGACAGGGGGCCCCTACGAGCAGTACTTC.

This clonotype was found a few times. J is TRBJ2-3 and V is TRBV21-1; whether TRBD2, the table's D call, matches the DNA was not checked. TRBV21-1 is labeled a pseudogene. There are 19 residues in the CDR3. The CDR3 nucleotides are TGTGCCAGCAGCCAGGAGCTAGAAGGCGAACCAACAAGCACAGATACGCAGTATTTT. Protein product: CASSQELEGEPTSTDTQYF.

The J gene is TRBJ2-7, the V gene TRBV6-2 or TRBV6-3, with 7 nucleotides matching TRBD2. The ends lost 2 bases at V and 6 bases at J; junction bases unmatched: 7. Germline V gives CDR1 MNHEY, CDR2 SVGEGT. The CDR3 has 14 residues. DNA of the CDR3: TGTGCCAGCAGTTACGCGGGGGTGCAGCGCGAGCAGTACTTC. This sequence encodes CASSYAGVQREQYF.

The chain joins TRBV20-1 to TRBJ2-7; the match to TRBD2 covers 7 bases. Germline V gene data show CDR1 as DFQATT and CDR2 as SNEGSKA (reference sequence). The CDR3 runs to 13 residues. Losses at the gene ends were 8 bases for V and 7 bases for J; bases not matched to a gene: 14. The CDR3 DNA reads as TGCAGTCCCAATAAGGTGGGAGGGGCGGAGCAGTACTTC. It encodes CSPNKVGGAEQYF.

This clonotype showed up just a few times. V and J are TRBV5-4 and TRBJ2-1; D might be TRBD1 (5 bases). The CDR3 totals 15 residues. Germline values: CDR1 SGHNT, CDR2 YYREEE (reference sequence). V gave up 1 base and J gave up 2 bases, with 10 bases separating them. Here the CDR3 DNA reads TGTGCCAGCAGCTTGTGGGGCCCAACCTACAATGAGCAGTTCTTC. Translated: CASSLWGPTYNEQFF.

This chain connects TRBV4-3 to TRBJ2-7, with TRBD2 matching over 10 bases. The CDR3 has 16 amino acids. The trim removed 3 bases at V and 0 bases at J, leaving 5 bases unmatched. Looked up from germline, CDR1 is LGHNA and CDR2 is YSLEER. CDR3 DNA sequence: TGCGCCAGCAGCCACGTTGGGACTAGCGCCTCCTACGAGCAGTACTTC. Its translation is CASSHVGTSASYEQYF.

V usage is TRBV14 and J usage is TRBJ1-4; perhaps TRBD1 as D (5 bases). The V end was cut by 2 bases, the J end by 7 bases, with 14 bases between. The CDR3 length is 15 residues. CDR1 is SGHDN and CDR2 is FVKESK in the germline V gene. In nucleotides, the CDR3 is TGTGCCAGCAGCCAACAAGAAGTCGGGACTGAAAAACTGTTTTTT. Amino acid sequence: CASSQQEVGTEKLFF.

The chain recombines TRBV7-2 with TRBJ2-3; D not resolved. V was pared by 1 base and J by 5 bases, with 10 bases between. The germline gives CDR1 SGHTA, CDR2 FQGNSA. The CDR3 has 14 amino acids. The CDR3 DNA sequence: TGTGCCAGCAGCTTAGTAGGAGTGGTAGATACGCAGTATTTT. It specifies CASSLVGVVDTQYF.

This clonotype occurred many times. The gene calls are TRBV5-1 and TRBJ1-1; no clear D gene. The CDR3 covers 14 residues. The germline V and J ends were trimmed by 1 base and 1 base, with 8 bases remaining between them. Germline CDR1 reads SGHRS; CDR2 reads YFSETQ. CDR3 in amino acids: CASSLSRGNTEAFF. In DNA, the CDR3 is TGCGCCAGCAGCTTGTCACGGGGGAACACTGAAGCTTTCTTT.

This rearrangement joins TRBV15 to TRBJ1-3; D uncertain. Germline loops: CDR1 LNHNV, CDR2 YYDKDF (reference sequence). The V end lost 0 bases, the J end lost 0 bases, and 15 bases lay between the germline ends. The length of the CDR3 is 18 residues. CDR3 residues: CATSRDWAWASSGNTIYF. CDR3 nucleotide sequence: TGTGCCACCAGCAGAGATTGGGCATGGGCAAGCTCTGGAAACACCATATATTTT. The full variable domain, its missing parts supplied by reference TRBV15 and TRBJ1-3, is DAMVIQNPRYQVTQFGKPVTLSCSQTLNHNVMYWYQQKSSQAPKLLFHYYDKDFNNEADTPDNFQSRRPNTSFCFLDIRSPGLGDTAMYLCATSRDWAWASSGNTIYFGEGSWLTVV.

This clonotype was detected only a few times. CDR3 region: CSARDLLRQGSTEAFF. In DNA, the CDR3 is TGCAGTGCTAGAGATCTACTTCGACAGGGGAGCACTGAAGCTTTCTTT. The chain uses TRBV20-1 and TRBJ1-1; TRBD1 matches at 8 bases. Germline CDR1 and CDR2: DFQATT and SNEGSKA (reference sequence). The CDR3 runs 16 residues. V lost 0 bases, J lost 4 bases, and 10 bases stayed unmatched.

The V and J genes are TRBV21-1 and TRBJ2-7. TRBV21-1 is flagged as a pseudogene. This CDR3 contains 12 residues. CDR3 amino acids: CASSWRSDEQYF. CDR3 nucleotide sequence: TGTGCCAGCAGCTGGAGATCCGACGAGCAGTACTTC.

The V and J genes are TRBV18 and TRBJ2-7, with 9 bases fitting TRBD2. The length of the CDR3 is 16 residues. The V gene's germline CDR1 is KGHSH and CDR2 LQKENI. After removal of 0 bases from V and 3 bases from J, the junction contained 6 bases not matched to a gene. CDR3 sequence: CASSPPNLAGIYEQYF. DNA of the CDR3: TGTGCCAGCTCACCACCGAATCTAGCGGGGATCTACGAGCAGTACTTC.

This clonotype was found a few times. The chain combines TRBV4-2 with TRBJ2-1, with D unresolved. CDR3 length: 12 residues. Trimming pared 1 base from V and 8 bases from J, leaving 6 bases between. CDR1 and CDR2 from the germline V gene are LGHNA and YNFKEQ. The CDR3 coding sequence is TGTGCCAGCAGCCAAGTAAAGGATGAGCAGTTCTTC. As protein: CASSQVKDEQFF.